One sample yielded the 19 T cell receptor beta chains listed below, sequenced in a study of HIV-infected patients and healthy controls. Using its own MiXCR run on the 5' RACE reads, TCRdb lists one record per CDR3 protein. The sample shows roughly 18,000 distinct CDR3 sequences, roughly 17% of them seen only once. The source material was CD8+ T cells from blood. The receptors were gathered from a human donor in good health.

By proportion, this clonotype is large. The chain recombines TRBV29-1 with TRBJ2-7; 11 bases align to TRBD2. J lost 5 bases, V lost 0 bases, and 6 bases had no gene match. The germline CDR1 and CDR2 sequences are SQVTM and ANQGSEA. There are 15 residues in the CDR3. The CDR3 spells CSVEDATSGSDEQYF. CDR3 nucleotide sequence: TGCAGCGTTGAAGATGCAACTAGCGGGAGTGACGAGCAGTACTTC.

This clonotype was counted only a few times. This rearrangement joins TRBV10-3 to TRBJ2-1; TRBD1 matches at 7 bases. With 9 bases clipped from V and 5 bases from J, the junction kept 13 bases outside the gene matches. Germline V gives CDR1 ENHRY, CDR2 SYGVKD. This CDR3 spans 15 amino acids. The CDR3 loop reads CAIAENRGLDNEQFF. The CDR3 DNA reads TGTGCCATTGCGGAAAACAGGGGATTGGACAATGAGCAGTTCTTC.

This chain uses TRBV29-1 with TRBJ2-7, with unresolved D. Trimming cost V 7 bases and J 4 bases, with 11 bases left between them. The CDR3 contains 11 residues. Germline V gene lookup returns CDR1 SQVTM and CDR2 ANQGSEA. In DNA form, the CDR3 reads TGCAGCGCCGTCCGTGGATACGAGCAGTACTTC. Translating gives CSAVRGYEQYF.

This clonotype was observed once. This sequence joins TRBV4-3 and TRBJ1-4; no clear D gene. Germline CDR1 and CDR2: LGHNA and YSLEER. Trimming shortened V by 0 bases and J by 8 bases, and 16 bases separated the two germline ends. CDR3 length: 16 residues. CDR3: CASSQEAAATQEKLFF. As DNA, the CDR3 is TGCGCCAGCAGCCAAGAAGCGGCGGCGACTCAAGAAAAACTGTTTTTT.

Notes on this clonotype: Mismatch with germline at one junction end may stem from a read error. The J gene is TRBJ2-1, the V gene TRBV7-7, with D hard to call. In germline, CDR1 is SSHAT, CDR2 FNYEAQ (reference sequence). CDR3 length: 13 residues. CDR3 in amino acids: CASSLSQAYEQFF. The CDR3 DNA follows: TGTGCTAGCAGCTTAAGTCAGGCATATGAGCAGTTCTTC.

The genes are TRBV19 and TRBJ2-5; D is uncertain. CDR1 is LNHDA, CDR2 SQIVND, per germline (reference sequence). V was shortened by 4 bases and J by 3 bases, with 12 bases between the two germline ends. CDR3 size: 14 residues. This chain's CDR3 is CASSNPMAKETQYF. CDR3 nucleotide sequence: TGTGCCAGTAGTAACCCCATGGCAAAAGAGACCCAGTACTTC.

The chain combines TRBV6-6 with TRBJ2-1; D is ambiguous. The CDR3 is 13 residues long. Trimming took 4 bases from V and 9 from J, leaving 13 bases between them. The germline V gene has CDR1 MNHNY and CDR2 SVGAGI (reference sequence). The DNA for the CDR3 is TGTGCCAGCAGTTCCCTTTCCGCCCGTGAGCAGTTCTTC. Residues: CASSSLSAREQFF.

This clonotype was seen a handful of times. The genes are TRBV20-1 and TRBJ2-3; unclear D gene. The CDR3 consists of 11 residues. V was cut by 1 base and J by 2 bases, with 1 base left in between. Per the germline V gene, CDR1 is DFQATT and CDR2 is SNEGSKA (reference sequence). Here the CDR3 DNA reads TGCAGTGCTAGAGTCACAGATACGCAGTATTTT. Encoded protein: CSARVTDTQYF.

This clonotype showed up many times. The rearrangement uses TRBV7-8 and TRBJ2-7, with D perhaps given as TRBD1 or TRBD2 (5 bases each). Germline V gives CDR1 SGHVS, CDR2 FQNEAQ. Trimming removed 1 base from V and 1 base from J, with 11 bases in between. This CDR3 is 15 amino acids long. CDR3 coding DNA: TGTGCCAGCAGCTTAGAACGGGGCAATTCCTACGAGCAGTACTTC. This encodes CASSLERGNSYEQYF.

This clonotype has ten or more counts. The chain joins TRBV6-5 to TRBJ2-1; a weak D match, TRBD1 (6 bases). V was clipped by 7 bases and J by 1 base, with 11 bases between them. CDR1 MNHEY and CDR2 SVGAGI come from the germline V gene. This CDR3 contains 14 residues. The CDR3 sequence is CASTQTGSYNEQFF. In nucleotides, the CDR3 is TGTGCCAGCACTCAGACAGGTTCCTACAATGAGCAGTTCTTC.

This clonotype was recorded a few times. The J gene is TRBJ2-7, the V gene TRBV19; either TRBD1 or TRBD2 may fit D (5 bases each). The ends were cut back, 5 bases at V and 5 bases at J, with 13 bases in the middle. The CDR3 loop spans 13 amino acids. Germline V gene sequence: CDR1 LNHDA, CDR2 SQIVND (reference sequence). CDR3 sequence (DNA): TGTGCCAGTAGTTCTTCAGGGAGCGACGAGCAGTACTTC. Residues: CASSSSGSDEQYF.

This clonotype came up many times. The rearrangement links TRBV7-9 to TRBJ1-1, with 7 nucleotides matching TRBD1. After removal of 5 bases from V and 0 bases from J, the junction contained 9 bases not matched to a gene. Germline-derived CDR1 and CDR2 are SEHNR and FQNEAQ (reference sequence). This CDR3 spans 16 amino acids. CDR3 bases: TGTGCCAGCAGCCCCAGGGACAGACACATGAACACTGAAGCTTTCTTT. Protein product: CASSPRDRHMNTEAFF. The full variable domain, in which reference TRBV7-9 and TRBJ1-1 provide the parts outside the CDR3, is DTGVSQNPRHKITKRGQNVTFRCDPISEHNRLYWYRQTLGQGPEFLTYFQNEAQLEKSRLLSDRFSAERPKGSFSTLEIQRTEQGDSAMYLCASSPRDRHMNTEAFFGQGTRLTVV.

This clonotype was counted many times. The rearrangement uses TRBV5-1 and TRBJ2-1; D is unresolved. The CDR3 is 11 residues long. CDR1 and CDR2 from the germline V gene are SGHRS and YFSETQ. V was cut by 2 bases and J by 9 bases, with 6 bases left in between. Here the CDR3 DNA reads TGCGCCAGCAGCTTTGGCGGTGAGCAGTTCTTC. The encoded protein is CASSFGGEQFF.

The sample holds a few counts of this clonotype. The V gene is TRBV7-9, the J gene TRBJ1-5; D is unresolved. This CDR3 is built from 15 residues. Germline CDR1 SEHNR, CDR2 FQNEAQ (reference sequence). The ends were cut back, 3 bases at V and 2 bases at J, with 11 bases in the middle. For the CDR3, the DNA is TGTGCCAGCAGCTTGGAGGGCCCTGGCAATCAGCCCCAGCATTTT. This gives the protein CASSLEGPGNQPQHF.

Concerning this clonotype: A much larger clone sits a single nucleotide away, making a read error possible. The CDR3 nucleotides are TGTGCCAGCATCAAACGGACGGACCCATCGATTTACAATGAGCAGTTCTTC. As protein: CASIKRTDPSIYNEQFF. This chain connects TRBV5-6 to TRBJ2-1; no reliable D call. Germline loops: CDR1 SGHDT, CDR2 YYEEEE. The CDR3 spans 17 residues. V was cut by 6 bases and J by 4 bases, with 23 bases left in between.

This clonotype came up many times. This chain uses TRBV15 with TRBJ2-3; 8 positions agree with TRBD2. This CDR3 spans 14 amino acids. Germline CDR1 reads LNHNV; CDR2 reads YYDKDF (reference sequence). V shed 0 bases, J shed 9 bases, and the junction held 5 bases outside the gene matches. The CDR3, as DNA: TGTGCCACCAGCAGAGAGAATAGCGGGGAAACGCAGTATTTT. This translates into CATSRENSGETQYF.

Ten or more counts support this clonotype. V and J are TRBV12-3 or TRBV12-4 and TRBJ2-7, with D maybe TRBD1 (6 bases). Trimming took off 4 bases at V and 3 bases at J, with 13 bases between the two ends. The CDR3 sequence is 14 residues long. CDR3 residues: CASSWTVSLYEQYF. The DNA of the CDR3 is TGTGCCAGCAGTTGGACAGTATCCCTCTACGAGCAGTACTTC.

The rearrangement links TRBV15 to TRBJ1-1; D remains unclear. Trimming removed 8 bases from V and 0 bases from J, with 10 bases in between. The CDR3 covers 13 residues. Germline V lookup: CDR1 LNHNV, CDR2 YYDKDF (reference sequence). This CDR3 is CATAQGLNTEAFF. In nucleotides, the CDR3 is TGTGCCACCGCCCAAGGGTTGAACACTGAAGCTTTCTTT.

The chain carries TRBV6-2 or TRBV6-3 and TRBJ2-3; 9 nucleotides align to TRBD2. The CDR3 runs 18 residues. Germline V CDR1 and CDR2: MNHEY, SVGEGT. V shed 2 bases, J shed 4 bases, and the junction held 13 bases outside the gene matches. CDR3 residues: CASSYGAGGLESPDTQYF. DNA of the CDR3: TGTGCCAGCAGTTACGGCGCGGGAGGGCTCGAGTCGCCAGATACGCAGTATTTT.